A selection of T cell receptor beta chains follows, all from one sample in a study of memory CD4+ T cells and cytomegalovirus serostatus. Profiling relied on immunoSEQ multiplex PCR, and the TCRdb table lists in-frame clones only, not all of them. The profile covers 30,000 to 40,000 clones, with around three quarters appearing a single time and 0.75% to 0.9% taken by the ten largest. The sample consisted of memory CD4+ T cells from blood. These receptors were taken from an adult in good health and CMV-seronegative. CDR3s include the opening cysteine and the closing phenylalanine or tryptophan. D genes are given only for firm matches. Only part of the rows carry a size: once, few, many, or a class if the clone is expanded.

13 . TRBJ1-1 TRBV6-1 . CASSWTGNTEAFF TGTGCCAGCAGTTGGACGGGGAACACTGAAGCTTTCTTT
17 TRBD2 TRBJ2-3 TRBV10-2 few CASSGLAGGPTGDTQYF TGCGCCAGCAGTGGACTAGCGGGGGGGCCGACGGGAGATACGCAGTATTTT
18 TRBD1 TRBJ1-2 TRBV4-1 . CASSQSSGRQGVRYGYTF TGCGCCAGCAGCCAAAGTAGTGGGAGACAGGGGGTAAGGTATGGCTACACCTTC
15 TRBD1 TRBJ2-5 TRBV10-3 once CAIRGQGDPQETQYF TGTGCCATCAGGGGACAGGGTGATCCCCAAGAGACCCAGTACTTC
12 . TRBJ2-3 TRBV7-2 once CASSSASDTQYF TGTGCCAGCAGCTCCGCTTCAGATACGCAGTATTTT
16 TRBD1 TRBJ1-5 TRBV15 . CATSRPGTGVGQPQHF TGTGCCACCAGTAGACCCGGGACAGGGGTGGGTCAGCCCCAGCATTTT
14 . TRBJ2-7 TRBV7-2 once CASSLSGPYYEQYF TGTGCCAGCAGCTTATCAGGACCCTACTACGAGCAGTACTTC
15 . TRBJ1-3 TRBV7-9 few CASSSPGAGGNTIYF TGTGCCAGCAGCTCCCCGGGGGCTGGAGGAAACACCATATATTTT
11 . TRBJ1-1 TRBV6-5 . CASSYYGEAFF TGTGCCAGCAGTTACTATGGTGAAGCTTTCTTT
12 . TRBJ2-2 TRBV6-5 . CASSQNTGELFF TGTGCCAGCAGTCAAAACACCGGGGAGCTGTTTTTT
16 . TRBJ2-7 TRBV6-6 . CASSYSMGTVPYEQYF TGTGCCAGCAGTTACTCGATGGGGACGGTTCCCTACGAGCAGTACTTC
16 TRBD1 TRBJ2-7 TRBV7-8 . CASSSWVGQGDYEQYF TGTGCCAGCAGCTCGTGGGTTGGCCAGGGGGACTACGAGCAGTACTTC
14 . TRBJ2-5 TRBV9 . CASSVGTRQETQYF TGTGCCAGCAGCGTCGGGACTCGCCAAGAGACCCAGTACTTC
14 TRBD1 TRBJ1-6 TRBV7-9 . CASSRRQGGSPLHF TGTGCCAGCAGCCGTCGACAGGGAGGTTCACCCCTCCACTTT
14 . TRBJ1-5 TRBV5-6 . CASSLGQSNQPQHF TGTGCCAGCAGCTTGGGGCAGTCGAATCAGCCCCAGCATTTT
18 TRBD1 TRBJ1-6 TRBV2 once CASRIIGQGSLGNSPLHF TGTGCCAGCAGGATAATCGGACAGGGAAGTTTAGGAAATTCACCCCTCCACTTT
14 . TRBJ1-4 TRBV15 . CATSRDNGDEKLFF TGTGCCACCAGCAGGGACAATGGGGATGAAAAACTGTTTTTT
10 . TRBJ1-2 TRBV30 . CAAGERGYTF TGTGCCGCCGGGGAGCGCGGCTACACCTTC
15 TRBD1 TRBJ2-7 TRBV15 . CATSRVGTGSAEQYF TGTGCCACCAGCAGAGTGGGGACAGGGTCGGCCGAGCAGTACTTC
15 . TRBJ2-6 TRBV5-4 . CASSRDGSGANVLTF TGTGCCAGCAGCCGAGACGGGTCTGGGGCCAACGTCCTGACTTTC
14 . TRBJ1-5 TRBV10-3 . CAISESTNYQPQHF TGTGCCATCAGTGAGTCGACGAATTATCAGCCCCAGCATTTT
18 TRBD1 TRBJ2-7 TRBV5-4 medium-sized CASSLSGRGEGASYEQYF TGTGCCAGCAGCTTGTCCGGCAGGGGCGAGGGGGCCTCCTACGAGCAGTACTTC
14 . TRBJ1-2 TRBV5-4 once CASSVSRDSYGYTF TGTGCCAGCAGCGTGAGCCGGGACTCCTATGGCTACACCTTC
14 TRBD1 TRBJ1-5 TRBV7-2 . CASSRGQLNQPQHF TGTGCCAGCAGCCGGGGACAGCTCAATCAGCCCCAGCATTTT
16 . TRBJ1-1 TRBV30 . CAWSRPAGYEYTEAFF TGTGCCTGGAGTAGGCCAGCAGGGTATGAGTACACTGAAGCTTTCTTT
14 . TRBJ1-1 TRBV11-2 . CASSLSTRYTEAFF TGTGCCAGCAGCTTATCGACCAGGTACACTGAAGCTTTCTTT
14 . TRBJ2-5 TRBV10-1 . CASSESVGQETQYF TGCGCCAGCAGTGAGTCGGTGGGACAAGAGACCCAGTACTTC
14 . TRBJ2-7 TRBV7-9 . CASSLDGAGDEQYF TGTGCCAGCAGCTTAGACGGGGCAGGGGACGAGCAGTACTTC
16 TRBD2 TRBJ2-7 TRBV6-6 . CASSPSRAGAAYEQYF TGTGCCAGCAGCCCTTCTAGAGCGGGGGCCGCCTACGAGCAGTACTTC
15 TRBD2 TRBJ2-7 TRBV7-2 . CASSLIAGSPYEQYF TGTGCCAGCAGCTTAATAGCGGGGAGCCCCTACGAGCAGTACTTC
16 . TRBJ1-1 TRBV5-8 . CASSLRRGVMNTEAFF TGTGCCAGCAGCTTGAGGCGGGGAGTCATGAACACTGAAGCTTTCTTT
19 TRBD1 TRBJ2-1 TRBV5-1 few CASSLARGTAQGYYNEQFF TGCGCCAGCAGCTTGGCTCGAGGGACAGCACAGGGCTACTACAATGAGCAGTTCTTC
15 TRBD1 TRBJ2-5 TRBV7-3 . CASSGGQGGRETQYF TGTGCCAGCAGCGGCGGACAGGGGGGAAGAGAGACCCAGTACTTC
13 TRBD1 TRBJ1-2 TRBV14 . CASSWTGNYGYTF TGTGCCAGCAGCTGGACAGGGAACTATGGCTACACCTTC
11 . TRBJ2-5 TRBV6-5 . CASNLAETQYF TGTGCCAGCAATCTAGCGGAGACCCAGTACTTC
15 . TRBJ1-4 TRBV19 . CASSILEGKNEKLFF TGTGCCAGTAGTATACTGGAGGGAAAAAATGAAAAACTGTTTTTT
16 TRBD2 TRBJ2-7 TRBV10-2 . CASILAGAEGKYERYF TGCGCCAGCATCCTAGCGGGGGCCGAGGGTAAATACGAGCGGTACTTC
13 TRBD1 TRBJ1-2 TRBV30 . CAWGTALSFGYTF TGTGCCTGGGGGACAGCCCTGAGCTTTGGCTACACCTTC
13 . TRBJ1-5 TRBV9 . CASSVGPGQPQHF TGTGCCAGCAGCGTAGGTCCGGGCCAGCCCCAGCATTTT
14 . TRBJ1-5 TRBV7-8 . CASSLGQINQPQHF TGTGCCAGCAGCTTAGGTCAGATTAATCAGCCCCAGCATTTT
15 TRBD1 TRBJ2-3 TRBV4-1 . CASSHDRAGTDTQYF TGCGCCAGCAGCCATGACAGGGCCGGGACAGATACGCAGTATTTT
15 TRBD1 TRBJ1-1 TRBV19 . CASSKLRDSNTEAFF TGTGCCAGTAGTAAGCTTCGGGACAGCAACACTGAAGCTTTCTTT
12 . TRBJ1-5 TRBV27 few CANTGSNQPQHF TGTGCCAATACAGGGTCCAATCAGCCCCAGCATTTT
18 TRBD2 TRBJ2-3 TRBV2 . CASSDIRLAGGRGDTQYF TGTGCCAGCAGTGATATTCGACTAGCGGGGGGGCGCGGAGATACGCAGTATTTT
14 . TRBJ1-2 TRBV15 . CATSRAGSGYGYTF TGTGCCACCAGCAGAGCAGGGAGTGGCTATGGCTACACCTTC
15 . TRBJ2-1 TRBV6-1 . CASSEGGYRSNEQFF TGTGCCAGCAGTGAAGGTGGCTATAGGTCCAATGAGCAGTTCTTC
15 . TRBJ1-5 TRBV4-1 . CASSQQYGPQEPQHF TGCGCCAGCAGCCAGCAATACGGGCCTCAGGAGCCCCAGCATTTT
16 . TRBJ2-1 TRBV7-8 . CASNTFEGIVYNEQFF TGTGCCAGCAATACTTTTGAGGGGATTGTCTACAATGAGCAGTTCTTC
14 . TRBJ1-5 TRBV19 . CASSARQKNQPQHF TGTGCCAGTAGTGCCCGACAGAAAAATCAGCCCCAGCATTTT